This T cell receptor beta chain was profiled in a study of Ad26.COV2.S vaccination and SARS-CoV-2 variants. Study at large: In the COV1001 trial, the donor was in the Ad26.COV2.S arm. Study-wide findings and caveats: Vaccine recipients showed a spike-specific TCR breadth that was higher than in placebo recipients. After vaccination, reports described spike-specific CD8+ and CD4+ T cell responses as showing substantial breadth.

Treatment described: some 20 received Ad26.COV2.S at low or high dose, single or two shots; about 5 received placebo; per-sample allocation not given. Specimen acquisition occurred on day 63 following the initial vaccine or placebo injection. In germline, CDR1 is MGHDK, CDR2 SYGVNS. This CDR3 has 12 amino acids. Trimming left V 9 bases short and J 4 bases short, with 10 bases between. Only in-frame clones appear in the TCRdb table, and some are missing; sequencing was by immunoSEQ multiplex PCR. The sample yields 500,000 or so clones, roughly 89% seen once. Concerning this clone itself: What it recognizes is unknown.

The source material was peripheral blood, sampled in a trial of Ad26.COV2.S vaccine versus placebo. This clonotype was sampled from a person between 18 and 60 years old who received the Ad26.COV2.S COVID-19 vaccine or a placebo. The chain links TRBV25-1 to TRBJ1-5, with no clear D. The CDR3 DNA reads TGTGCCAGTGCCTATGGGAATCAGCCCCAGCATTTT. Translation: CASAYGNQPQHF.